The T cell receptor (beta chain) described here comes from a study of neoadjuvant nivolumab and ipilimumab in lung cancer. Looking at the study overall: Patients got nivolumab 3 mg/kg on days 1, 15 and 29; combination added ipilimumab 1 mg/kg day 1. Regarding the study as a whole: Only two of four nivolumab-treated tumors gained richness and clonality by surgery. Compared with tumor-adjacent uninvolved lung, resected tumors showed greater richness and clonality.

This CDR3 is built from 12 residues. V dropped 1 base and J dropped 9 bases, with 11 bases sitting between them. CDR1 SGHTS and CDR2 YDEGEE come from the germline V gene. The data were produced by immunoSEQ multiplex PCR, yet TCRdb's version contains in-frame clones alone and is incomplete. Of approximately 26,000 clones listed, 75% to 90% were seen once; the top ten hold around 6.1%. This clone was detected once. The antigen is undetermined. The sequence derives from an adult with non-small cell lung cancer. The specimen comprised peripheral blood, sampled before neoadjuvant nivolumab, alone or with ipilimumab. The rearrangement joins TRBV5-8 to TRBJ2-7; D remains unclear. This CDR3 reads CASSLRWTAQYF. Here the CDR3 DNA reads TGTGCCAGCAGCTTGAGGTGGACGGCGCAGTACTTC.